This record looks at one T cell receptor beta chain sequence and its context. What it binds is not known. The data were obtained in a study of long-term antiretroviral therapy in people with HIV. Investigators performed immunoSEQ version v3.0 at survey level. Sequenced by immunoSEQ multiplex PCR; TCRdb stores in-frame clones only, minus some. The repertoire has around 20,000 clones, around 80% of them found once; the top ten carry about 4.9%. The study, taken as a whole, reports: CDR3 length ranges were narrower in HIV repertoires than in controls. The blood, collected between 2004 and 2017, was possibly taken under older ART regimens. Even long-term ART left TRB diversity below transplant donor controls, despite gains.

After removal of 0 bases from V and 1 base from J, the junction contained 2 bases not matched to a gene. CDR3 length: 16 amino acids. The germline V gene has CDR1 LGHNT and CDR2 FRNRAP. The sequence was obtained from a man aged 18-30 years with HIV. Sample: unsorted PBMCs, taken 0.5 years after starting antiretroviral therapy. V gene TRBV12-5 combines with J gene TRBJ2-5; TRBD1 aligns across 10 bases. CDR3 amino acids: CASGLVGTGAQETQYF. CDR3 in DNA: TGTGCTAGTGGTTTGGTGGGGACAGGGGCCCAAGAGACCCAGTACTTC.